This entry features one TCR beta chain sequence. Its antigen remains unknown. The data are from a study of early T cells in non-severe SARS-CoV-2 infection. At the level of the study: Sequencing was performed on bulk RNA from unsorted whole blood, leaving chains unpaired. Study results and limitations: The matching step, a VDJdb search, favored anti-spike CD8 responses and missed private and CD4 specificities.

This CDR3 spans 15 amino acids. CDR1 is SGDLS, CDR2 YYNGEE, per germline. The ends were cut back, 4 bases at V and 3 bases at J, with 16 bases in the middle. Unique molecular identifiers were affixed to single, distinct cDNA molecules. TCRdb re-analysed the 5' RACE reads in MiXCR, keeping a single row per CDR3 protein. The table includes more than 80,000 distinct CDR3 sequences, around 15% detected once. This sequence joins TRBV9 and TRBJ1-1; D gene ambiguous. The sequencing input was whole blood. This TCR was sampled from an adult who was a healthcare worker with PCR-confirmed SARS-CoV-2 infection or an uninfected control (not recorded which). The CDR3 loop is CASSPLPLLDTEAFF. The CDR3 DNA is TGTGCCAGCAGCCCTCTCCCCCTTCTCGACACTGAAGCTTTCTTT.